This paragraph covers one TCR beta chain sequence. The sample comes from a study of T cells in narcolepsy. J lost 4 bases, V lost 5 bases, and 9 bases had no gene match. The CDR3 length is 15 residues. The germline gives CDR1 SGHTA, CDR2 FQGNSA. The repertoire was sequenced with immunoSEQ multiplex PCR; TCRdb's copy has only in-frame clones and lacks some. This sample has 30,000 to 45,000 clones; roughly 84% occur once, and the top ten carry around 1.6%. The sequence came from a human donor with narcolepsy. Material: CD45RA- memory CD4+ T cells from PBMCs. The V and J genes are TRBV7-2 and TRBJ2-3; 7 bases are shared with TRBD2. CDR3 nucleotide sequence: TGTGCCAGCAGCCCCCAGCGGGGATCGGCAGATACGCAGTATTTT. The encoded protein is CASSPQRGSADTQYF.